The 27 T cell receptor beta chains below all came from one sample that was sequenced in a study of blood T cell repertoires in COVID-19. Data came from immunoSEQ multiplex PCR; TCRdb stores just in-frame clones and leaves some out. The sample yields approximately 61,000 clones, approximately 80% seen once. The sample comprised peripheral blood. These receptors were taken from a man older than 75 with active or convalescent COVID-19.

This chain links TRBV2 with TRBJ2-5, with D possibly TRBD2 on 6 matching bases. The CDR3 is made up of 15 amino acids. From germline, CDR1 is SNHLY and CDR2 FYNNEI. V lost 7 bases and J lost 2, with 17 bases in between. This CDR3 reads CASTRGNGIQETQYF. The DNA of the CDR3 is TGTGCCAGCACCCGCGGGAATGGGATTCAAGAGACCCAGTACTTC.

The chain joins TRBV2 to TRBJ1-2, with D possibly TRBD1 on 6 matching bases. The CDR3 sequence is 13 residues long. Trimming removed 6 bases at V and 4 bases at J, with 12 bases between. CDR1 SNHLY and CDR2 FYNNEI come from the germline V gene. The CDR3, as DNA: TGTGCCAGCAGCTGGACAGCCTTCTATGGCTACACCTTC. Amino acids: CASSWTAFYGYTF.

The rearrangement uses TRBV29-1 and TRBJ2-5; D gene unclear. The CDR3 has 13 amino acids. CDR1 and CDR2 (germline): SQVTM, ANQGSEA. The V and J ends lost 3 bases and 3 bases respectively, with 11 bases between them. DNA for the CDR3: TGCAGCGTTGACGGGTGGTCAAAAGAGACCCAGTACTTC. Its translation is CSVDGWSKETQYF.

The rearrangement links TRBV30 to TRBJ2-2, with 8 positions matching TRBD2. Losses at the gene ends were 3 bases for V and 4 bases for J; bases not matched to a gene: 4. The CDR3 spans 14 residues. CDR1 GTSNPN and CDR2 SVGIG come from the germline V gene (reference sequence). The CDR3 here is CAWRREDLTGELFF. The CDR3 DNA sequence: TGTGCCTGGAGGCGGGAGGACCTCACCGGGGAGCTGTTTTTT. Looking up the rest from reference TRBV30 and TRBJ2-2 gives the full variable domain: SQTIHQWPATLVQPVGSPLSLECTVEGTSNPNLYWYRQAAGRGLQLLFYSVGIGQISSEVPQNLSASRPQDRQFILSSKKLLLSDSGFYLCAWRREDLTGELFFGEGSRLTVL.

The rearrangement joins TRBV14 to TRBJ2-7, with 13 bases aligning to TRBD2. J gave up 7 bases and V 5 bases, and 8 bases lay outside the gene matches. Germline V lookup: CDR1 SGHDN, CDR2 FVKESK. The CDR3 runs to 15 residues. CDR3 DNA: TGTGCCAGCAGCTACGGACTAGCGGGAGCGGGGGAGCAGTACTTC. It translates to CASSYGLAGAGEQYF.

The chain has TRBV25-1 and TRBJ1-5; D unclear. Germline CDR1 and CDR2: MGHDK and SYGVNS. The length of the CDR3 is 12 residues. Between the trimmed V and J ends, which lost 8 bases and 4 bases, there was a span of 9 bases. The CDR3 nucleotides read TGTGCCAGCTACTCCCTGAATCAGCCCCAGCATTTT. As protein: CASYSLNQPQHF.

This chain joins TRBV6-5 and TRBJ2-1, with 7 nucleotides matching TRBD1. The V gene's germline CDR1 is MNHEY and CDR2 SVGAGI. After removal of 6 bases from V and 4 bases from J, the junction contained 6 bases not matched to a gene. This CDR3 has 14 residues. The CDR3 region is CASRQGLAYNEQFF. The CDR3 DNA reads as TGTGCCAGCAGACAGGGGCTAGCTTACAATGAGCAGTTCTTC.

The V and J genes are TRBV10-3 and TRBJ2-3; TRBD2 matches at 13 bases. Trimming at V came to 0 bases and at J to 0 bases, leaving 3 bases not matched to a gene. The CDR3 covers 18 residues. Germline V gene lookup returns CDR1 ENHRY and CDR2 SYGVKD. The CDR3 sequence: CAISESRGLAGSTDTQYF. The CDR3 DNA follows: TGTGCCATCAGTGAGTCGAGGGGACTAGCGGGAAGCACAGATACGCAGTATTTT.

CDR3 nucleotides: TGCGCCAGCAGCTTAAACCGGGACAGCGAGCAGTACTTC. Translation gives CASSLNRDSEQYF. The chain recombines TRBV5-1 with TRBJ2-7; 7 bases agree with TRBD1. CDR3 size: 13 residues. Losses at the gene ends were 2 bases for V and 6 bases for J; bases not matched to a gene: 5. The germline V gene has CDR1 SGHRS and CDR2 YFSETQ.

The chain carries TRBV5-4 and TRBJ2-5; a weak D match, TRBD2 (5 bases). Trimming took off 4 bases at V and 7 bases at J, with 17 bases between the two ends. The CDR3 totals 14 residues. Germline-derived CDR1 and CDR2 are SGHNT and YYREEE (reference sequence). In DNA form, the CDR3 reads TGTGCCAGCAGCCAAGACATTTCCGGAGGGACCCAGTACTTC. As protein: CASSQDISGGTQYF.

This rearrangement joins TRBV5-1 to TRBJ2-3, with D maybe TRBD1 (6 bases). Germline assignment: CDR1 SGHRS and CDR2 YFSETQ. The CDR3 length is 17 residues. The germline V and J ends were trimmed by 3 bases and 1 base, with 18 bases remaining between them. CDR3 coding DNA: TGCGCCAGCAGCTCCTCGGACAGTAGGGTTGGCACAGATACGCAGTATTTT. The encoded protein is CASSSSDSRVGTDTQYF. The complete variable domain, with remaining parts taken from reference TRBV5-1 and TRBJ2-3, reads KAGVTQTPRYLIKTRGQQVTLSCSPISGHRSVSWYQQTPGQGLQFLFEYFSETQRNKGNFPGRFSGRQFSNSRSEMNVSTLELGDSALYLCASSSSDSRVGTDTQYFGPGTRLTVL.

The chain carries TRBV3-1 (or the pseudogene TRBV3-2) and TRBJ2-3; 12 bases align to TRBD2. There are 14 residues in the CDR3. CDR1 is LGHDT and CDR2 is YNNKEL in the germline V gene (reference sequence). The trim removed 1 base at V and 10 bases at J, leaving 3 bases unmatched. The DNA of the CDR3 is TGTGCCAGCAGCCAAGTTCGGACTAGCGGGGCGCAGTATTTT. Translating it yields CASSQVRTSGAQYF.

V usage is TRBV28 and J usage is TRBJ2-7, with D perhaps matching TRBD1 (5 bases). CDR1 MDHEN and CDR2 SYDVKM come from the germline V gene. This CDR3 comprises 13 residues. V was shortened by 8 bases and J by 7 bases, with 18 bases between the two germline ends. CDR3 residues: CASDQGHQTEQYF. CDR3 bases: TGTGCCAGCGATCAAGGACATCAGACGGAGCAGTACTTC. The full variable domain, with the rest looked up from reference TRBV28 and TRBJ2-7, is DVKVTQSSRYLVKRTGEKVFLECVQDMDHENMFWYRQDPGLGLRLIYFSYDVKMKEKGDIPEGYSVSREKKERFSLILESASTNQTSMYLCASDQGHQTEQYFGPGTRLTVT.

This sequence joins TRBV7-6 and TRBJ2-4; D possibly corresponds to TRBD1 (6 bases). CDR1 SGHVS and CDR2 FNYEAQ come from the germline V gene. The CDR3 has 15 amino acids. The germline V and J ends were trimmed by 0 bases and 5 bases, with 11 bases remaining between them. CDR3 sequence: CASSLAPGAENIQYF. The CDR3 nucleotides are TGTGCCAGCAGCTTAGCCCCAGGGGCGGAAAACATTCAGTACTTC.

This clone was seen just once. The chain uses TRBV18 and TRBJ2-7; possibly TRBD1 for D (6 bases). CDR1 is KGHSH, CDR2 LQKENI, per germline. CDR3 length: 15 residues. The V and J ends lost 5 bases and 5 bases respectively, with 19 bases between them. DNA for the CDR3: TGTGCCAGCTCAGGAATCGGGACACGAACCGACGAGCAGTACTTC. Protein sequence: CASSGIGTRTDEQYF.

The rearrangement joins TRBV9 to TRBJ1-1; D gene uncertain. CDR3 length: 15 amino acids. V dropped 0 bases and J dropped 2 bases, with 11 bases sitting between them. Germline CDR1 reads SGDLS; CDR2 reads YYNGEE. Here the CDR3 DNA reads TGTGCCAGCAGCGTAGACCCGGGTGAAAACACTGAAGCTTTCTTT. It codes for CASSVDPGENTEAFF.

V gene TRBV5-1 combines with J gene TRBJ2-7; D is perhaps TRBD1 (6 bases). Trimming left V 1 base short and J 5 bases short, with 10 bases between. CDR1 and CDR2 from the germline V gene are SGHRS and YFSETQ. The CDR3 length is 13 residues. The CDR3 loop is CASSLQGNHEQYF. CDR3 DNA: TGCGCCAGCAGCTTGCAGGGGAATCACGAGCAGTACTTC.

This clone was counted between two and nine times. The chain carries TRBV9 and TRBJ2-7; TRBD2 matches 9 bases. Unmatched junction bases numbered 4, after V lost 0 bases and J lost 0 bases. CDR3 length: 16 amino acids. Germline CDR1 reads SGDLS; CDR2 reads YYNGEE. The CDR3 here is CASSVGSGGPSYEQYF. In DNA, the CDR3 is TGTGCCAGCAGCGTAGGAAGCGGGGGGCCCTCCTACGAGCAGTACTTC. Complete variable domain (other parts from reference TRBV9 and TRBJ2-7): DSGVTQTPKHLITATGQRVTLRCSPRSGDLSVYWYQQSLDQGLQFLIQYYNGEERAKGNILERFSAQQFPDLHSELNLSSLELGDSALYFCASSVGSGGPSYEQYFGPGTRLTVT.

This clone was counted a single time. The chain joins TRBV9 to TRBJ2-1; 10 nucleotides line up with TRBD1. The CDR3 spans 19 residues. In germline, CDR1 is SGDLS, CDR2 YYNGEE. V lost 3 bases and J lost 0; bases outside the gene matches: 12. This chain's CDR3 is CASSEHPGQGKNSYNEQFF. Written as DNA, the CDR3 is TGTGCCAGCAGCGAACACCCGGGACAGGGGAAAAACTCCTACAATGAGCAGTTCTTC.

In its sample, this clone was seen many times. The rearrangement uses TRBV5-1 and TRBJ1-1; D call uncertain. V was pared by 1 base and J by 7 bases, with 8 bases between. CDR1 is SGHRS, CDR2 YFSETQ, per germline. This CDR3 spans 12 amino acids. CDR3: CASSLNDYEAFF. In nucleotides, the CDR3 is TGCGCCAGCAGCTTGAATGACTATGAAGCTTTCTTT.

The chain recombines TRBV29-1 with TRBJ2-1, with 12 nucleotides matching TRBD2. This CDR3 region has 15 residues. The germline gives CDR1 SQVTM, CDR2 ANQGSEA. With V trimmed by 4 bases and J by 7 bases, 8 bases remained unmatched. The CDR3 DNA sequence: TGCAGCGTTGCGTGGGCTAGCGGGAGGGCTAATGAGCAGTTCTTC. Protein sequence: CSVAWASGRANEQFF.

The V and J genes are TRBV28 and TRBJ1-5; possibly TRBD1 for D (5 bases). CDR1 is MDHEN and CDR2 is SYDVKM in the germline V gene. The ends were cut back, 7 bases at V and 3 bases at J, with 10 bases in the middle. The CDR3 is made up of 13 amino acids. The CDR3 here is CASTRGFNQPQHF. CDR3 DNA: TGTGCCAGCACCCGGGGGTTCAATCAGCCCCAGCATTTT.

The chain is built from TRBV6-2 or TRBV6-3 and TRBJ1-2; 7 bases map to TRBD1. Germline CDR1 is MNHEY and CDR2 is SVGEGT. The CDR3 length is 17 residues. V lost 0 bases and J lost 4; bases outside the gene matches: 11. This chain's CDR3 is CASSYSRDSLFPYGYTF. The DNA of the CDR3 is TGTGCCAGCAGTTACTCTCGGGACAGTTTATTTCCCTATGGCTACACCTTC.

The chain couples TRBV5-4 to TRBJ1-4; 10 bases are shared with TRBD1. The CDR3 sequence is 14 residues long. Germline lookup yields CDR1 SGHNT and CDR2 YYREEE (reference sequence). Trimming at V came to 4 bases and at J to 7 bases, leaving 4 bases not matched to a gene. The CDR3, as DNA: TGTGCCAGCAGCAGGACAGGGGGAGGTGAAAAACTGTTTTTT. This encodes CASSRTGGGEKLFF.

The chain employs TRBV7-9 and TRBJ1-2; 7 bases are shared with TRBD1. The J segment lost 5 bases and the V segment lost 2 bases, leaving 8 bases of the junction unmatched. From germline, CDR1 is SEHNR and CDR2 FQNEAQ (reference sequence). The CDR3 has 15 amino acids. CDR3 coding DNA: TGTGCCAGCAGCTTACGAGGACAGGAACATTATGGCTACACCTTC. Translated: CASSLRGQEHYGYTF. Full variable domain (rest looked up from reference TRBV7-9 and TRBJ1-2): DTGVSQNPRHKITKRGQNVTFRCDPISEHNRLYWYRQTLGQGPEFLTYFQNEAQLEKSRLLSDRFSAERPKGSFSTLEIQRTEQGDSAMYLCASSLRGQEHYGYTFGSGTRLTVV.

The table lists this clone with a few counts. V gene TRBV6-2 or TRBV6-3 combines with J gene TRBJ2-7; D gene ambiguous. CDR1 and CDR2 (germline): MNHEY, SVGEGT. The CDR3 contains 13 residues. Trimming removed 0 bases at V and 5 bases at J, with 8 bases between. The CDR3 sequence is CASSYSRLHEQYF. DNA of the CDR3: TGTGCCAGCAGTTACTCGAGACTGCACGAGCAGTACTTC.

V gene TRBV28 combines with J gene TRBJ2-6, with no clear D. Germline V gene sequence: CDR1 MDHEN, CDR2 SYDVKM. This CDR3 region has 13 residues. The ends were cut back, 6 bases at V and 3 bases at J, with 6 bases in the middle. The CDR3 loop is CASRLSGANVLTF. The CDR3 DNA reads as TGTGCCAGCAGGCTTAGTGGGGCCAACGTCCTGACTTTC.